This T cell receptor beta chain was profiled in a study of blood T cell repertoires in COVID-19. This clone has a single count. Participants reported their clinical history, and cohort assignment relied on those reports. Repertoires were generated with immunoSEQ multiplex PCR, while TCRdb's copy carries only in-frame clones and drops some. Found here are 100,000 or so clones, 65% to 90% of them singletons; the top ten hold roughly 2.5%. In germline, CDR1 is KGHDR, CDR2 SFDVKD. CDR3 size: 17 residues. V was pared by 5 bases and J by 0 bases, with 9 bases of the junction left unmatched. Sequenced sample: PBMCs or T cells enriched from blood (not recorded which). The V and J genes are TRBV24-1 and TRBJ1-5, with TRBD1 matching over 7 bases. This clonotype was obtained from a woman aged 45-65 years who had recovered from COVID-19. For the CDR3, the DNA is TGTGCCACCAGTGGGGGGGACAGCACTAATAGCAATCAGCCCCAGCATTTT. Residues: CATSGGDSTNSNQPQHF.